The entry below gives a single T cell receptor beta chain sequence along with its context. This clone was found a few times. The specificity of this receptor is unknown. The input lacks base qualities; no much larger clone sits a single base away. All of the isolated RNA was reverse transcribed with the High Capacity cDNA Reverse Transcription Kit, so expressed TCRB transcripts were sequenced. Deep immunoSEQ sequencing was performed on naive, central memory and regulatory T cell samples, with an average of roughly 4 million total reads per sample. After sorted cells were lysed in RLT buffer, RNA was extracted with DNase-treated RNeasy Micro or Mini kits, with the choice depending on cell number. Each cell subset was processed separately to prevent cross-contamination, with patient and healthy donor samples processed together. The immunoSEQ multiplex PCR was used to amplify TCRB sequences from cDNA, yielding 87-bp fragments that span the CDR3 region. Amplicons were sequenced on the Illumina HiSeq platform. In the authors' own workflow: Synthetic template baselines were used to correct PCR bias computationally, reads within Hamming distance 2 were collapsed together, and singletons that could not be merged were discarded. Reads were aligned to IMGT to assign V, D and J genes, CDR3 length, and insertions or deletions at six rearrangement sites. Clonotype counts were normalized to sorted cell number within each subset before computing true diversity and Gini coefficients with the tcR R package. The overlap coefficient, calculated on TCRB nucleotide sequences, was used to quantify repertoire sharing. As a proxy for the pre-selection repertoire, out-of-frame TCRB sequences from naive cells were analyzed. Held by TCRdb, this immuneACCESS table contains in-frame sequences only and omits some clones. Under half of the omission traces to an unresolved V gene where checked; the cause of the rest is unknown. V, J and clone size are those of that table, while D and trimming were read from the DNA. This sample is represented by under 400,000 clones; over 9.5% of them were singletons. The ten most abundant clones make up 0.017% of the sample.

V trim: 2 bases; J trim: 6 bases; unmatched bases: 6. The CDR1 and CDR2 encoded by the germline V gene are MDHEN and SYDVKM. Its CDR3 holds 15 amino acids, cysteine through phenylalanine. The sequence is cut down to CDR3 DNA, 45 bases in frame from base 1. The entry originates in a study of beta chain features in type 1 diabetes (dated by TCRdb to the late 2010s). As for the study more broadly: Mean age, gender distribution, total cell number and subset yield did not differ between patients and healthy donors. A total of about 100,000,000 sorted cells were examined across all samples, and RNA yield correlated strongly with the number of cells per subset. In the study, recently diagnosed type 1 diabetes patients and matched healthy donors were compared on the TCRB repertoires of their sorted circulating CD4+ T cell subsets. Regulatory and stem cell-like memory subsets were obtained from only 8 patients and roughly 8 healthy donors, while naive and central memory subsets were obtained from all 30 or so donors. Overall study outcomes, separate from this receptor: Because cDNA rather than genomic DNA was sequenced, highly expressing activated cells could have been over-represented, although no difference in activation and CD3 levels was found between groups. Naive, central memory and regulatory TCRB repertoires appeared to be more similar among patients than among healthy donors. A moderate but significant shortening of TCRB CDR3 length was observed in type 1 diabetes patients in all four CD4+ subsets. Because small numbers of individuals were included in the HLA sub-analyses, any influence of HLA type on TCRB rearrangement was left unresolved. Shorter templates might have been favored by PCR, but patient and control samples were amplified and corrected together, so both groups would have been affected equally by any skew. Patients with type 1 diabetes made fewer insertions and deleted more nucleotides at VDJ recombination sites, implying thymic rearrangement abnormalities.

Each donor gave one peripheral blood draw, approximately 100 mL on average, collected into heparinised tubes. Using a panel that included CD45RO, CCR7, CD25, CD127, CD95 and CD27, naive, central memory, regulatory and stem cell-like memory CD4+ T cells were sorted on a BD FACSAria II. Every sorted population had a purity above 95%. PBMCs were separated immediately by Lymphoprep density gradient centrifugation and were stained directly, without being cultured. So that batch effects would be minimized, each experiment stained and sorted samples in pairs, pairing one healthy donor with one patient. Sequenced material: naive CD4+ T cells from blood. The sample's cell subset or site label, in plain terms: true naive CD4+ T cells. The rearrangement joined TRBV28 to TRBJ2-7, and 11 bases in between align with TRBD1. The TCR was taken from a man in his late teens or twenties in good health. The DNA sequence is TGTGCCAGCAGTTTAACCGGACAGGGGGCGGTCGAGCAGTACTTC. This sequence encodes CASSLTGQGAVEQYF.